This T cell receptor (beta chain) was recorded in a study of T cells after yellow fever vaccination. Study context: Fractions containing few cells were prepared with SMART-Seq v4 Ultra Low Input. Study-wide findings and caveats: In post-booster samples, most primary-vaccination clones reappeared (just under 98% CD4, nearly 90% CD8).

This clonotype turned up a few times. Its matching antigen is unknown. As TCR cDNA was made by 5'RACE template switching, a universal primer site and UMIs were added. MiXCR, run by TCRdb on the 5' RACE reads, gives a single entry per CDR3 protein. Found here are about 430,000 distinct CDR3 sequences, 18% of them singletons; the top ten hold 15% to 20%. Germline CDR1 and CDR2: MNHNY and SVGAGI (reference sequence). The V gene lost 6 bases and the J gene lost 2 bases, with 13 bases spanning the gap. This CDR3 spans 14 amino acids. This TCR derives from a man younger than 35 who received the YFV17D yellow fever vaccine. Source: PBMCs, taken before the yellow fever booster vaccination. This rearrangement joins TRBV6-6 to TRBJ1-1; TRBD1 might be the D (5 bases). CDR3 sequence reads: CASSKGTANTEAFF. The CDR3 bases are TGTGCCAGCAGCAAGGGGACGGCTAACACTGAAGCTTTCTTT.